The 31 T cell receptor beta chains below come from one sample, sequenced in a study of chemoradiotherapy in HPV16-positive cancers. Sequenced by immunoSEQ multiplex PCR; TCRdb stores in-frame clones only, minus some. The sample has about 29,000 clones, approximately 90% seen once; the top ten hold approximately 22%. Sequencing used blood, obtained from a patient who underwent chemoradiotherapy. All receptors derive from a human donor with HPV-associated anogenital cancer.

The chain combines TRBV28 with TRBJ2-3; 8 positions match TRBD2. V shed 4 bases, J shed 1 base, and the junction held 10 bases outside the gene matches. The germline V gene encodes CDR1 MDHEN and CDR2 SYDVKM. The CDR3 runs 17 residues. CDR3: CASSSDSGTRGTDTQYF. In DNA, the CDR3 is TGTGCCAGCAGTTCGGATTCCGGGACTAGAGGCACAGATACGCAGTATTTT.

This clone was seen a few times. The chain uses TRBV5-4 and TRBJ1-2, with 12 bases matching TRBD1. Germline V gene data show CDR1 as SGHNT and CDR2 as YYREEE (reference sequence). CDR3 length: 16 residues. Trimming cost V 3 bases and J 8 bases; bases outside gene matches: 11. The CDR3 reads CASSSPGTGGVEGYTF. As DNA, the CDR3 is TGTGCCAGCAGCTCGCCGGGGACAGGGGGCGTAGAGGGCTACACCTTC.

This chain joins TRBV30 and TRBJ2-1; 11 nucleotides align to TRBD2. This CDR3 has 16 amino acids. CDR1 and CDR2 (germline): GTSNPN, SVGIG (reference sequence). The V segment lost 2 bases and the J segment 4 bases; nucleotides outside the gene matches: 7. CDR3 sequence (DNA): TGTGCCTGGAGTCACCTAGCGGGGGGACGTTACAATGAGCAGTTCTTC. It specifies CAWSHLAGGRYNEQFF.

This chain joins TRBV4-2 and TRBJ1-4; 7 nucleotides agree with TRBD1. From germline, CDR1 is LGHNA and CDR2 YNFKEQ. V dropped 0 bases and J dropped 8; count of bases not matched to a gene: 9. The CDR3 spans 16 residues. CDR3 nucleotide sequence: TGTGCCAGCAGCCAAGATCAGGCAGGGGGGGGAGAAAAACTGTTTTTT. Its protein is CASSQDQAGGGEKLFF.

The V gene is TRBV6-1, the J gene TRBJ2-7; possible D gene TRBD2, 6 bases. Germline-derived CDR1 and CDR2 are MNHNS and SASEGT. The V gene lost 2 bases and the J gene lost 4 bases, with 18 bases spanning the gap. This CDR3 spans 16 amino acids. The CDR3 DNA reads TGTGCCAGCAGTGAATCCACAAACGGGAGACAGTACGAGCAGTACTTC. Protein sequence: CASSESTNGRQYEQYF.

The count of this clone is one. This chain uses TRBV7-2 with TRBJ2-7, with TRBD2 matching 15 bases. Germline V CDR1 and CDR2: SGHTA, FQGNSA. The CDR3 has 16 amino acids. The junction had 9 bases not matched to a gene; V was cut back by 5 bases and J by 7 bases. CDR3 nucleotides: TGTGCCAGCAGCCCGGGGGGACTAGCGGGGGGTGGGGAGCAGTACTTC. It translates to CASSPGGLAGGGEQYF.

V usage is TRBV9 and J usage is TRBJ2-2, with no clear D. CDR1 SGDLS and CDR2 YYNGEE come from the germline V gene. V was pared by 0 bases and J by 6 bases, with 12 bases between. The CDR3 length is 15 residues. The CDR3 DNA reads TGTGCCAGCAGCGTAGAAGCTAGATCCGCCGGGGAGCTGTTTTTT. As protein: CASSVEARSAGELFF.

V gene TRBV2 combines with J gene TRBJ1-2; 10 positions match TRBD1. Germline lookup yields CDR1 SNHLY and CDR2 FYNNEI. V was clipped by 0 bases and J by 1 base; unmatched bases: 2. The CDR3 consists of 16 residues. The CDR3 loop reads CASSEAGQGNNYGYTF. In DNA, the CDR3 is TGTGCCAGCAGTGAAGCGGGACAGGGGAATAACTATGGCTACACCTTC.

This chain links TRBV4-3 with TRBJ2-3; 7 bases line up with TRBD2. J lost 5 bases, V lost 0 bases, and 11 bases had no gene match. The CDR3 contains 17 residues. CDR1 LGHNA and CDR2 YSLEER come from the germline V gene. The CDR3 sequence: CASSQEWYGGGIDTQYF. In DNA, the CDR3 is TGCGCCAGCAGCCAAGAATGGTATGGCGGGGGAATAGATACGCAGTATTTT.

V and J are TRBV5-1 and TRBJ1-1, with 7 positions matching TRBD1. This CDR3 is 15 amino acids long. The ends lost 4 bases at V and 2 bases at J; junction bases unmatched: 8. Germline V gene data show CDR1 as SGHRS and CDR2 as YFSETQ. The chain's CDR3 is CASSPLEGANTEAFF. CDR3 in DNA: TGCGCCAGCAGCCCCCTGGAGGGGGCAAACACTGAAGCTTTCTTT.

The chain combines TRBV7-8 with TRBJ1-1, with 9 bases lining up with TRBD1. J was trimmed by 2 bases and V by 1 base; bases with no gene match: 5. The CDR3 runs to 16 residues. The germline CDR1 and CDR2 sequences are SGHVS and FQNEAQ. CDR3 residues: CASSLGTGAFNTEAFF. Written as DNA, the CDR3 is TGTGCCAGCAGCTTAGGGACAGGGGCTTTCAACACTGAAGCTTTCTTT. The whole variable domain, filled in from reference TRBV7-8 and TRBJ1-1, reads GAGVSQSPRYKVAKRGQDVALRCDPISGHVSLFWYQQALGQGPEFLTYFQNEAQLDKSGLPSDRFFAERPEGSVSTLKIQRTQQEDSAVYLCASSLGTGAFNTEAFFGQGTRLTVV.

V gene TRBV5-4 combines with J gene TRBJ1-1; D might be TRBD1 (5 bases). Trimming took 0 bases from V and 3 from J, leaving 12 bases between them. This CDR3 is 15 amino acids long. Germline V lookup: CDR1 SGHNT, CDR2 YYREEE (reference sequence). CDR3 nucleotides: TGTGCCAGCAGCTTGGCCCCGACAGTTTACACTGAAGCTTTCTTT. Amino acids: CASSLAPTVYTEAFF.

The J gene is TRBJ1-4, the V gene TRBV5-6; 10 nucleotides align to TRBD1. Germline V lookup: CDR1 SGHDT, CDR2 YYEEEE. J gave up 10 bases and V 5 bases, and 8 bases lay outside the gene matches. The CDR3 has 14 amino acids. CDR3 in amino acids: CASSSGTGVAKLFF. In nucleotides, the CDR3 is TGTGCCAGCAGTTCCGGGACAGGGGTTGCAAAACTGTTTTTT.

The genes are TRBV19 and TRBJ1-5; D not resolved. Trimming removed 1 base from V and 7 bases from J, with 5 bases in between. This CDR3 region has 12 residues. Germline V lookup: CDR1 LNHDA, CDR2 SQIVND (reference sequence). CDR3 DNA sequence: TGTGCCAGTAGTATAGGATGGCAGCCCCAGCATTTT. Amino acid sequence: CASSIGWQPQHF.

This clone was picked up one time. The CDR3 region has the DNA TGTGCCAGCAGCATAACCGGGACAGGGAGGTTCTCTGGGGCCAACGTCCTGACTTTC. Translation: CASSITGTGRFSGANVLTF. V is TRBV11-1 and J is TRBJ2-6, with 9 bases matching TRBD1. Germline V lookup: CDR1 SGHAT, CDR2 FQDESV (reference sequence). The junction had 11 bases not matched to a gene; V was cut back by 5 bases and J by 0 bases. CDR3 length: 19 residues.

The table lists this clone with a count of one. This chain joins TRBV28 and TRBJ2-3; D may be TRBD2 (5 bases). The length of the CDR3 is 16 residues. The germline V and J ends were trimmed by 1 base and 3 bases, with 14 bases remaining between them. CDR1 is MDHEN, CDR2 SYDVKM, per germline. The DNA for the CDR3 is TGTGCCAGCAGTTTATCCGGGGTCCGGCATACAGATACGCAGTATTTT. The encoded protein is CASSLSGVRHTDTQYF. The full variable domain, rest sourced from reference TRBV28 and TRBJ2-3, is DVKVTQSSRYLVKRTGEKVFLECVQDMDHENMFWYRQDPGLGLRLIYFSYDVKMKEKGDIPEGYSVSREKKERFSLILESASTNQTSMYLCASSLSGVRHTDTQYFGPGTRLTVL.

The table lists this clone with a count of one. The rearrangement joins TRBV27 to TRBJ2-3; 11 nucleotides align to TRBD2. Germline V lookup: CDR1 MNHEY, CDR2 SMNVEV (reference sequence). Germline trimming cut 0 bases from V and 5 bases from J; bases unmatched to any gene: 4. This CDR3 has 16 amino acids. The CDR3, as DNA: TGTGCCAGCAGTTTATCGTTAGCGGGGGGGCTAGATACGCAGTATTTT. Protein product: CASSLSLAGGLDTQYF.

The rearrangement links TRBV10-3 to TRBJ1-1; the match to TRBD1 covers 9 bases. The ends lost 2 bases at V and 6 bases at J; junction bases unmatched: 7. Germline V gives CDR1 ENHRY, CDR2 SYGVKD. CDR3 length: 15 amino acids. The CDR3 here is CAISEPGQGVPEAFF. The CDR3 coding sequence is TGTGCCATCAGTGAGCCGGGACAGGGAGTACCTGAAGCTTTCTTT.

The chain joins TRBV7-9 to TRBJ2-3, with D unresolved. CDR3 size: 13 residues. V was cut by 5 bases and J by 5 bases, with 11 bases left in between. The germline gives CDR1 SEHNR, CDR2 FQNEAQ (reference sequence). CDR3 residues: CASSPDQLDTQYF. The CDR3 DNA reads TGTGCCAGCAGCCCAGACCAATTAGATACGCAGTATTTT.

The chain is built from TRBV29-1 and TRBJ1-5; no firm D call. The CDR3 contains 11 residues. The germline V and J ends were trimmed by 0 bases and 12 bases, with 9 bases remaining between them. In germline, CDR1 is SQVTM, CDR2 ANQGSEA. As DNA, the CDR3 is TGCAGCGTTGAAGAGGGCAGCTACCAGCATTTT. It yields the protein CSVEEGSYQHF.

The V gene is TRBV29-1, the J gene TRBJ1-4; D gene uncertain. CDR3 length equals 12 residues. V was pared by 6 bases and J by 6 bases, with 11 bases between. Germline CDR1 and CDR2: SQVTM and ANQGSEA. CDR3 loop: CSVGAQDEKLFF. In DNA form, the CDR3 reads TGCAGCGTCGGAGCCCAGGATGAAAAACTGTTTTTT.

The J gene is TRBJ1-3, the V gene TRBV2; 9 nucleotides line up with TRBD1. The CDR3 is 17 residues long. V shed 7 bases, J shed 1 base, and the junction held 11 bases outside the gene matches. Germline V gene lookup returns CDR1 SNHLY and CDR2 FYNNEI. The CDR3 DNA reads TGTGCCAGCAATATCAGGACAGGGGCCAGGTCTGGAAACACCATATATTTT. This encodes CASNIRTGARSGNTIYF.

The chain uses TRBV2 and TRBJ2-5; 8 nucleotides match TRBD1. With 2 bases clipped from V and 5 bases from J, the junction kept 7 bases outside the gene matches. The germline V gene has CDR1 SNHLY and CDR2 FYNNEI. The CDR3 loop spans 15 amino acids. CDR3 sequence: CASSERWTGKETQYF. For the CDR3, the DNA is TGTGCCAGCAGTGAAAGGTGGACAGGGAAGGAGACCCAGTACTTC.

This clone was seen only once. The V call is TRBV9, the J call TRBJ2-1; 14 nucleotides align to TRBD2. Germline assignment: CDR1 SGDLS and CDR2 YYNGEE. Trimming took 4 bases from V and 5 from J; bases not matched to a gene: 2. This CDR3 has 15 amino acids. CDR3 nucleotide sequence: TGTGCCAGCAGCTGGACTAGCGGGAGGAACAATGAGCAGTTCTTC. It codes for CASSWTSGRNNEQFF.

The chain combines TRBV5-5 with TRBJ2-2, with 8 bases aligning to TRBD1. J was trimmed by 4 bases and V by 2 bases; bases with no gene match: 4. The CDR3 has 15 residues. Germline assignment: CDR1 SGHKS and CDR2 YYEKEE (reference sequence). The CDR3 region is CASSFQGAGTGELFF. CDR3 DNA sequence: TGTGCCAGCAGCTTTCAGGGGGCAGGCACCGGGGAGCTGTTTTTT.

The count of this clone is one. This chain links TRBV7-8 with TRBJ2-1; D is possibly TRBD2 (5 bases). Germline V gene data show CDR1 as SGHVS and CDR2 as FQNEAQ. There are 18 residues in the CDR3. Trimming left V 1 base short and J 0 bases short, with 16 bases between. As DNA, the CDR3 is TGTGCCAGCAGCTTAGTTGGTAGCCGGGGTAGCTCCTACAATGAGCAGTTCTTC. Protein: CASSLVGSRGSSYNEQFF.

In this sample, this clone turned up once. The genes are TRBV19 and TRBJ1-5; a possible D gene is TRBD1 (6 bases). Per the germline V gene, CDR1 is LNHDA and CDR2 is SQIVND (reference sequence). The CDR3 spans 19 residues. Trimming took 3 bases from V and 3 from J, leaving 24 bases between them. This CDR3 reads CASSIFGGGSHGPNQPQHF. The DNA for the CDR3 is TGTGCCAGTAGTATTTTCGGAGGGGGGTCTCACGGTCCCAATCAGCCCCAGCATTTT. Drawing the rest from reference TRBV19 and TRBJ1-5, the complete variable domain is DGGITQSPKYLFRKEGQNVTLSCEQNLNHDAMYWYRQDPGQGLRLIYYSQIVNDFQKGDIAEGYSVSREKKESFPLTVTSAQKNPTAFYLCASSIFGGGSHGPNQPQHFGDGTRLSIL.

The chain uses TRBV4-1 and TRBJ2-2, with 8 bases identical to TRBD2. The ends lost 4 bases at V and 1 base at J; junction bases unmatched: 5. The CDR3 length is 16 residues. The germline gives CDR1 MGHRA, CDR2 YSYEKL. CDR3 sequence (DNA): TGCGCCAGCAGCCCCACCGGGACTAGGAACACCGGGGAGCTGTTTTTT. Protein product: CASSPTGTRNTGELFF.

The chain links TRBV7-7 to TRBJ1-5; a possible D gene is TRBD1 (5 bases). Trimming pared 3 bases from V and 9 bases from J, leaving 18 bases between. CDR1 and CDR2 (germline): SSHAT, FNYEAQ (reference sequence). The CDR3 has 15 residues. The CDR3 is CASSLAKGRAWPQHF. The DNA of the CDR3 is TGTGCCAGCAGCTTGGCTAAGGGGAGGGCCTGGCCCCAGCATTTT.

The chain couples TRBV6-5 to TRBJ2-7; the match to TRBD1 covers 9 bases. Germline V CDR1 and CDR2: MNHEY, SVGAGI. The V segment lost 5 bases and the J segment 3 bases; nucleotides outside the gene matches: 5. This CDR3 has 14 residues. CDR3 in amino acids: CASSLTGQGYEQYF. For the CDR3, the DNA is TGTGCCAGCAGTCTAACGGGACAGGGCTACGAGCAGTACTTC.

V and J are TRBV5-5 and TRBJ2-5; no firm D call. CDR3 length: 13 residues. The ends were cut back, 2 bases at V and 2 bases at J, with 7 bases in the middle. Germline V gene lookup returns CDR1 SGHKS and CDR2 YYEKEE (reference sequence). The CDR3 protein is CASSFTPQETQYF. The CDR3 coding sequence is TGTGCCAGCAGCTTTACTCCACAAGAGACCCAGTACTTC.